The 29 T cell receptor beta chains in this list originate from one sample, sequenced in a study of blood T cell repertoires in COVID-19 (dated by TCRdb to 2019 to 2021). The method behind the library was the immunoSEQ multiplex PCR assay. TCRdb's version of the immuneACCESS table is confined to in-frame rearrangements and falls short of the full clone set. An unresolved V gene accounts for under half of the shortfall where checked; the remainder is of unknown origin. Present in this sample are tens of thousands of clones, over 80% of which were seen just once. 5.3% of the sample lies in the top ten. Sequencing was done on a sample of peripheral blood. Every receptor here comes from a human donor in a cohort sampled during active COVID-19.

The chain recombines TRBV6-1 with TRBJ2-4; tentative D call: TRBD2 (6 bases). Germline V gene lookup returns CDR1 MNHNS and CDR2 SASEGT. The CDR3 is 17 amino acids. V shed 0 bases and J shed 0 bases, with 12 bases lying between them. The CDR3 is CASSEAVGGLAKNIQYF. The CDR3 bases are TGTGCCAGCAGTGAAGCGGTCGGGGGTCTAGCCAAAAACATTCAGTACTTC.

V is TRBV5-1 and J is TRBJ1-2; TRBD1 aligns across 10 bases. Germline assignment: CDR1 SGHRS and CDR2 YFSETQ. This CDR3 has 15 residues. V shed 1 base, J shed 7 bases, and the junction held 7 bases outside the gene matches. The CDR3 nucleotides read TGCGCCAGCAGCTTGACTCTGACAGGGGGCTCTGGCTACACCTTC. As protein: CASSLTLTGGSGYTF.

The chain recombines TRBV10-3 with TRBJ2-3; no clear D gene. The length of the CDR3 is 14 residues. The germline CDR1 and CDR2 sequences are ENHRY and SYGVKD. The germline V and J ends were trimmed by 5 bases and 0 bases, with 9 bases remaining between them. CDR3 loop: CAISIQISTDTQYF. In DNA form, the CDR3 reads TGTGCCATCAGTATCCAGATAAGCACAGATACGCAGTATTTT.

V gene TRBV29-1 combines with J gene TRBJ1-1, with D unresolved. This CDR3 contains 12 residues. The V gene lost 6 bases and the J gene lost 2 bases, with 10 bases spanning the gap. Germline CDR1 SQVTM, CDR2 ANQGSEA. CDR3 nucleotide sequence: TGCAGCGTGGCGGGTAGTAACACTGAAGCTTTCTTT. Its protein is CSVAGSNTEAFF.

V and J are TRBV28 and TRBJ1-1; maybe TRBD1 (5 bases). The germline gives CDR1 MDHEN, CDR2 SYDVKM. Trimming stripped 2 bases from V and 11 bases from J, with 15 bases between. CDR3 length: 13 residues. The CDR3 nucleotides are TGTGCCAGCAGTTTAGGAGGGCTCTGGGGGGCTTTCTTT. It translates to CASSLGGLWGAFF.

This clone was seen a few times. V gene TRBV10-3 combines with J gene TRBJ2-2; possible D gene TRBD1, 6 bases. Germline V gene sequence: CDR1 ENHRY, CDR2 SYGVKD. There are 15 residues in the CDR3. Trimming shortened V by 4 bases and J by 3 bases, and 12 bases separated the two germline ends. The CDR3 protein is CAISGPGDDTGELFF. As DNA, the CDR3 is TGTGCCATCAGTGGGCCAGGGGACGACACCGGGGAGCTGTTTTTT.

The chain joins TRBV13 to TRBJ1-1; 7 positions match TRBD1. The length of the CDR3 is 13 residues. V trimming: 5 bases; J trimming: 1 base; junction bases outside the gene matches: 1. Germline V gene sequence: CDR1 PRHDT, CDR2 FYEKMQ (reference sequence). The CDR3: CASSPGGNTEAFF. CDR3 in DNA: TGTGCCAGCAGCCCAGGGGGGAACACTGAAGCTTTCTTT.

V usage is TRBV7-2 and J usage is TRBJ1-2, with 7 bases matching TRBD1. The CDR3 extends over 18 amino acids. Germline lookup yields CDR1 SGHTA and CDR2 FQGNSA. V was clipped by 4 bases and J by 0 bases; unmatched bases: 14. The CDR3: CASSSRSIGGETNYGYTF. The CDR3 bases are TGTGCCAGCAGCTCCCGTAGTATAGGGGGCGAGACTAACTATGGCTACACCTTC.

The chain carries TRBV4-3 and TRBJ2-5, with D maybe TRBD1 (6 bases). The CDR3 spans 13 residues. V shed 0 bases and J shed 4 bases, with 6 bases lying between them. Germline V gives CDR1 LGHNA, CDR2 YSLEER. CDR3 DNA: TGCGCCAGCAGCCAAGACAGGGGAGAGACCCAGTACTTC. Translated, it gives CASSQDRGETQYF.

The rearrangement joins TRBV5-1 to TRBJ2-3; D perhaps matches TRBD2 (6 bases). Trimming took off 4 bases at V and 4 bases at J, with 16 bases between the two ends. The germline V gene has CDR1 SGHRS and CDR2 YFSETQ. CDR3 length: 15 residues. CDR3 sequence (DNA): TGCGCCAGCAGCCCGAGCGGGCAGAGTGCAGATACGCAGTATTTT. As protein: CASSPSGQSADTQYF.

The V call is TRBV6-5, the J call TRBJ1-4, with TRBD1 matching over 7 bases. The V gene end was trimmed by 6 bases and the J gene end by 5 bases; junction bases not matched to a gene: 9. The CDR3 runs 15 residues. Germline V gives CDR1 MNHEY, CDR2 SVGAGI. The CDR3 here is CASSLSGTVNEKLFF. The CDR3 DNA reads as TGTGCCAGCAGCTTGTCCGGGACAGTGAATGAAAAACTGTTTTTT.

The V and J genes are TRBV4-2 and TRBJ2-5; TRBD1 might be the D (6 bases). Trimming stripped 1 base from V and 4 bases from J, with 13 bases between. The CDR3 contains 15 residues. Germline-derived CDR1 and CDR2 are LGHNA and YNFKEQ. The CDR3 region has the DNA TGTGCCAGCAGCCAAGCTGCAGGGGTTGGAGAGACCCAGTACTTC. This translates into CASSQAAGVGETQYF.

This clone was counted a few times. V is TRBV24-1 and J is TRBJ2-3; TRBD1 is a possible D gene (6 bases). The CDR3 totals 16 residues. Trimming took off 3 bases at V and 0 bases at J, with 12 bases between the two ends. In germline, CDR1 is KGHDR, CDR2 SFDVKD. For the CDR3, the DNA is TGTGCCACCAGTGATCCTAAAACAGGGAGCACAGATACGCAGTATTTT. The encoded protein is CATSDPKTGSTDTQYF.

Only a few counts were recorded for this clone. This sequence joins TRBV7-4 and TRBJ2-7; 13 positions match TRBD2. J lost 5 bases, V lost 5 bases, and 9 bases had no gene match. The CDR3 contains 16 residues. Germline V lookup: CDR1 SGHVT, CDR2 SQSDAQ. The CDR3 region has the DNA TGTGCCAGCAGCCTGGGACTAGCGGGATCATCCCACGAGCAGTACTTC. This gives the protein CASSLGLAGSSHEQYF. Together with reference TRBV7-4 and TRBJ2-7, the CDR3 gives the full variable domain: GAGVSQSPRYKVAKRGRDVALRCDSISGHVTLYWYRQTLGQGSEVLTYSQSDAQRDKSGRPSGRFSAERPERSVSTLKIQRTEQGDSAVYLCASSLGLAGSSHEQYFGPGTRLTVT.

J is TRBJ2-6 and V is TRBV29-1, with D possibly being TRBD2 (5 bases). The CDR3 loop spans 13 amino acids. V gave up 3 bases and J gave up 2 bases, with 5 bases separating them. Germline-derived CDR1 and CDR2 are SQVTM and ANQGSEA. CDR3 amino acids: CSVERAGANVLTF. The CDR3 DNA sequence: TGCAGCGTTGAGAGGGCTGGGGCCAACGTCCTGACTTTC.

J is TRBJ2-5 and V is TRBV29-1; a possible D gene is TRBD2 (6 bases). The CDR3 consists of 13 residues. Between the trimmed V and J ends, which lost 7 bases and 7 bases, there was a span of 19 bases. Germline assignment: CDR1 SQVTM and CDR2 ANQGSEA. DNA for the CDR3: TGCAGCGCCAAAGGTAGCGGAAAGGTGACCCAGTACTTC. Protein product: CSAKGSGKVTQYF.

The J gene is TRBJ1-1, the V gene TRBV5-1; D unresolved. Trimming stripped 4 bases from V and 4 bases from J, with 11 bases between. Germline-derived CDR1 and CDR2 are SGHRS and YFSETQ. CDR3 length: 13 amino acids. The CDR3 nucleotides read TGCGCCAGCAGCGCCGTATTCGGCACTGAAGCTTTCTTT. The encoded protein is CASSAVFGTEAFF.

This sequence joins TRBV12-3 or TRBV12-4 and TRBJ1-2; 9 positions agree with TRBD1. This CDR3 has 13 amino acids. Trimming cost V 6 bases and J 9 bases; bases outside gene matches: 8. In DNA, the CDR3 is TGTGCCAGCAGATTACAGGGGGCGCGTAGCTACACCTTC. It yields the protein CASRLQGARSYTF.

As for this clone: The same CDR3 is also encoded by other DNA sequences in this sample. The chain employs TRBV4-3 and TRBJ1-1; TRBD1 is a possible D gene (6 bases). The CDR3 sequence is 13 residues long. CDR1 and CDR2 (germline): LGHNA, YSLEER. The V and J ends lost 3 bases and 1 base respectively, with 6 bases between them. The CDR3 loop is CASSQDRNTEAFF. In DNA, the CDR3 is TGCGCCAGCAGCCAGGACAGGAACACTGAAGCTTTCTTT.

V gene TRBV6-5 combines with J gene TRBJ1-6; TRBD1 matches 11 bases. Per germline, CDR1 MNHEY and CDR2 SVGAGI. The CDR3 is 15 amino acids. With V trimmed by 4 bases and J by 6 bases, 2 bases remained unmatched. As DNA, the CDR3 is TGTGCCAGCAGTTTCGGACAGGGGGCTAATTCACCCCTCCACTTT. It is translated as CASSFGQGANSPLHF.

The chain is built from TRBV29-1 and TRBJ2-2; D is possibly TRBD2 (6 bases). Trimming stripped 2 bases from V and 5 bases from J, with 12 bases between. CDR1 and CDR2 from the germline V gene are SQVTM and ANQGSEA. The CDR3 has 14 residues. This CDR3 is CSVEREARTGELFF. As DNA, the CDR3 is TGCAGCGTTGAAAGGGAGGCAAGGACCGGGGAGCTGTTTTTT.

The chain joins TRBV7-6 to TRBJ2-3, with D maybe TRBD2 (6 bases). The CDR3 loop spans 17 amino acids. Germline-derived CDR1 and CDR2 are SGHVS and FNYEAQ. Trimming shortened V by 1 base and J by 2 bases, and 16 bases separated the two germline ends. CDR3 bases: TGTGCCAGCAGCTTAGAAATGGAGGGTACGGCCACAGATACGCAGTATTTT. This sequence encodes CASSLEMEGTATDTQYF.

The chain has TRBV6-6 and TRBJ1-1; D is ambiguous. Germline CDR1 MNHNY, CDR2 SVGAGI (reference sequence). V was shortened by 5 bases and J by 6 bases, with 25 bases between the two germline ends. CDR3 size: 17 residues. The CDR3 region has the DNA TGTGCCAGCAGTCCTCTTGATCAGGAGGCGAGGGTCGCTGAAGCTTTCTTT. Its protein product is CASSPLDQEARVAEAFF.

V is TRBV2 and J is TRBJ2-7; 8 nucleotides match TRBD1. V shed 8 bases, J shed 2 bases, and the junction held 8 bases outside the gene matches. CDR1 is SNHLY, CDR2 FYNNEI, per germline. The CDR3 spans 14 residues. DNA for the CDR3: TGTGCCAGCGGGTTAGGACAGGGCCCCTACGAGCAGTACTTC. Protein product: CASGLGQGPYEQYF.

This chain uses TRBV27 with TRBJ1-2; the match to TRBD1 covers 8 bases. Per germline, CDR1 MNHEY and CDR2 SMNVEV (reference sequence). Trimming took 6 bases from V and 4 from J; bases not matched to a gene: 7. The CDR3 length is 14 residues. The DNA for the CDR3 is TGTGCCAGCAGGTCCGGACAGGGAGGCTATGGCTACACCTTC. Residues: CASRSGQGGYGYTF.

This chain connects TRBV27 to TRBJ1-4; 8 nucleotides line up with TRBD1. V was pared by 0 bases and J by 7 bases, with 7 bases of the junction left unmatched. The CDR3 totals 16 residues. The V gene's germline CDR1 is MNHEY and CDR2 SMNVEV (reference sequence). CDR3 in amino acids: CASSLSQGAIPEKLFF. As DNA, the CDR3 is TGTGCCAGCAGTTTATCCCAGGGGGCGATACCTGAAAAACTGTTTTTT.

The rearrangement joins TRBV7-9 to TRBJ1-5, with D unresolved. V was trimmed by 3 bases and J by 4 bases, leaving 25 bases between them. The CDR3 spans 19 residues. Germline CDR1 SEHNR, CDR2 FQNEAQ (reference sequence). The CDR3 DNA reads TGTGCCAGCAGCTTTCCTTCCGACTATGACTCGCGCTTTAATCAGCCCCAGCATTTT. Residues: CASSFPSDYDSRFNQPQHF.

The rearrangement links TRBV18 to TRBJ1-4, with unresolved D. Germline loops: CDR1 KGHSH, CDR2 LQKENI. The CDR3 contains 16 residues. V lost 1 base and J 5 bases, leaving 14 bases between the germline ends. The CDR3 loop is CASSPRHSDGNEKLFF. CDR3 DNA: TGTGCCAGCTCACCACGGCATTCCGACGGGAATGAAAAACTGTTTTTT.

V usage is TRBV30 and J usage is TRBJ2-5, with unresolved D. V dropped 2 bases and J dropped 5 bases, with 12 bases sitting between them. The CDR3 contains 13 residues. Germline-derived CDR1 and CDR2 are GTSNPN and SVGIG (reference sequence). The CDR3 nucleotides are TGTGCCTGGAGTACCCCAGGTGCCGAGACCCAGTACTTC. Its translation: CAWSTPGAETQYF.